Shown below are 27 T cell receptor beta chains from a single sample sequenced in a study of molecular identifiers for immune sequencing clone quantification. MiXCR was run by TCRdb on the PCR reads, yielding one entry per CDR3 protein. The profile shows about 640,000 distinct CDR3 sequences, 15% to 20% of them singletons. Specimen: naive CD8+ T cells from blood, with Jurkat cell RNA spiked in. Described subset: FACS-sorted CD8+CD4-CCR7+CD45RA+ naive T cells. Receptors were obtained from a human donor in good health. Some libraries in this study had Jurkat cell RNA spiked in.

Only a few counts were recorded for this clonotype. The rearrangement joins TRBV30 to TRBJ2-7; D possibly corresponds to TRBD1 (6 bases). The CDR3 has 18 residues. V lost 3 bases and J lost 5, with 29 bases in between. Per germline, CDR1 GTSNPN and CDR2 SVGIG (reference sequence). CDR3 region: CAWRRAHGQTTRFDEQYF. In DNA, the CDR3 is TGTGCCTGGAGGAGGGCCCACGGACAGACCACTCGCTTTGACGAGCAGTACTTC.

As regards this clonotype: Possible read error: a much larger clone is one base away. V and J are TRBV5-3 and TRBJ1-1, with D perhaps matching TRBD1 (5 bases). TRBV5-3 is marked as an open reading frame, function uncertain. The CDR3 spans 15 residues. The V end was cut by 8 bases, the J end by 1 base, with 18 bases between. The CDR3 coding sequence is TGTGCCAGCCCCCGGGCTGGGGCAGGGAACACTGAAGCTTTCTTT. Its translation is CASPRAGAGNTEAFF.

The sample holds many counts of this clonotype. CDR3 nucleotide sequence: TGCAGCGTTGAAGATCCAGGGTCTCTACCTTGGTCTCCCGGCACAGATACGCAGTATTTT. Translation: CSVEDPGSLPWSPGTDTQYF. The gene calls are TRBV29-1 and TRBJ2-3, with D tentatively TRBD1 (5 bases). Trimming took 0 bases from V and 1 from J, leaving 26 bases between them. The length of the CDR3 is 20 residues. CDR1 SQVTM and CDR2 ANQGSEA come from the germline V gene.

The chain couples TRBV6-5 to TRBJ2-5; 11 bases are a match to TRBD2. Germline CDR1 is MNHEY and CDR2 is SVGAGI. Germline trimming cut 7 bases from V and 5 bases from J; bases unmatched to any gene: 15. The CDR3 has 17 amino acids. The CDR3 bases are TGTGCCAGCATCGCCCTCGGGGGTAGCGGGAGGGCGGAGACCCAGTACTTC. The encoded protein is CASIALGGSGRAETQYF.

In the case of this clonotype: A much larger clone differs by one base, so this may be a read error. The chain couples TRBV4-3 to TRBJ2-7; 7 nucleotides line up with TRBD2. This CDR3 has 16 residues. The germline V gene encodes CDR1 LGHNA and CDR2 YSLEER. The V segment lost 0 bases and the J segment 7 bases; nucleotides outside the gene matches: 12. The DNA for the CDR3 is TGCGCCAGCAGCCAAGAATGGACTAGGGCGTCGGAAGAGCAGTACTTC. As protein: CASSQEWTRASEEQYF.

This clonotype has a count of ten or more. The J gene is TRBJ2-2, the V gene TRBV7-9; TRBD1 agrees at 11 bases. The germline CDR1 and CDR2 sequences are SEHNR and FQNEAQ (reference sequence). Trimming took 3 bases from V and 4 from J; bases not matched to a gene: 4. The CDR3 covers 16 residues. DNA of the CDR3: TGTGCCAGCAGCTTCCCCGGGACAGGGGGCACCGGGGAGCTGTTTTTT. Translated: CASSFPGTGGTGELFF.

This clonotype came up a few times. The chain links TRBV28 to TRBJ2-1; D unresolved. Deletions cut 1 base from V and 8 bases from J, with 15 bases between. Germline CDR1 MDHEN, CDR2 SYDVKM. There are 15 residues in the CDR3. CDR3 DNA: TGTGCCAGCAGTTTATCGGGTGTGGGTATGGATGAGCAGTTCTTC. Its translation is CASSLSGVGMDEQFF.

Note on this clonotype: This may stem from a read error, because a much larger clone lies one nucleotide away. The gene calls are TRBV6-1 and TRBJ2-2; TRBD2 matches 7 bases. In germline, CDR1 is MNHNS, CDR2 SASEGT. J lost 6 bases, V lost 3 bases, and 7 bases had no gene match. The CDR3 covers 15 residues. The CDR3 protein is CASSDGLVDAGELFF. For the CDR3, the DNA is TGTGCCAGCAGTGACGGACTAGTCGACGCCGGGGAGCTGTTTTTT.

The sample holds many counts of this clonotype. The CDR3 loop is CASSLGTGYTGELFF. The CDR3 bases are TGTGCCAGCAGCCTAGGGACAGGATACACCGGGGAGCTGTTTTTT. The rearrangement joins TRBV3-1 to TRBJ2-2; 8 positions agree with TRBD1. From germline, CDR1 is LGHDT and CDR2 YNNKEL (reference sequence). V gave up 4 bases and J gave up 3 bases; unmatched junction bases: 4. The CDR3 runs to 15 residues.

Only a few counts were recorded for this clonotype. The CDR3 DNA sequence: TGCAGTGCTAGGGTTAGCGGGGGGGCAGGCGGGGAGCTGTTTTTT. Encoded protein: CSARVSGGAGGELFF. This chain uses TRBV20-1 with TRBJ2-2, with 11 bases fitting TRBD2. The CDR3 contains 15 residues. J was trimmed by 7 bases and V by 3 bases; bases with no gene match: 7. The V gene's germline CDR1 is DFQATT and CDR2 SNEGSKA (reference sequence).

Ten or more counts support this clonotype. The CDR3 coding sequence is TGTGCCAGCACTGGATGGAGTAGTCCCTACGAGCAGTACTTC. Residues: CASTGWSSPYEQYF. The chain is built from TRBV2 and TRBJ2-7; D unclear. Germline loops: CDR1 SNHLY, CDR2 FYNNEI. V was pared by 7 bases and J by 2 bases, with 15 bases between. The CDR3 consists of 14 residues.

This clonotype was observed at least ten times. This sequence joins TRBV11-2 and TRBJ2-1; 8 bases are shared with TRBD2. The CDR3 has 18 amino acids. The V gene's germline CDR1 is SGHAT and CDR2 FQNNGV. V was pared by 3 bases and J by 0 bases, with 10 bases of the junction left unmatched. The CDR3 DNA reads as TGTGCCAGCAGCTTTGGGTTCGCGGGGGGCAGCTCCTACAATGAGCAGTTCTTC. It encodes CASSFGFAGGSSYNEQFF.

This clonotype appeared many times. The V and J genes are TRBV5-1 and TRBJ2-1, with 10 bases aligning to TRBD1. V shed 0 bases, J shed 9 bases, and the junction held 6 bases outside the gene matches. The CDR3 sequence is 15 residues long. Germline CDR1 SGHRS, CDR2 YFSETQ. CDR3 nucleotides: TGCGCCAGCAGCTTGGGTGACAGGGGGCCGACTGAGCAGTTCTTC. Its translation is CASSLGDRGPTEQFF.

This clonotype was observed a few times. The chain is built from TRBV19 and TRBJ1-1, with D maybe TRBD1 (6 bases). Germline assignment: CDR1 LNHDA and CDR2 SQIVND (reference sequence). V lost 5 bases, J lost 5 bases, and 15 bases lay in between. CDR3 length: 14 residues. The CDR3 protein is CASSVTGFRTEAFF. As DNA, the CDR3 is TGTGCCAGTAGTGTAACAGGGTTTAGGACTGAAGCTTTCTTT.

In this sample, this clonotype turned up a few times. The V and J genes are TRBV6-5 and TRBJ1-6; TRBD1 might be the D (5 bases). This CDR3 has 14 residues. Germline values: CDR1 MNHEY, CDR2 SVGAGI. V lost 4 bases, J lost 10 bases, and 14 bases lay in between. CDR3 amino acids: CASSSQGFDSPLHF. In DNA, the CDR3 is TGTGCCAGCAGTTCCCAGGGTTTTGACTCACCCCTCCACTTT.

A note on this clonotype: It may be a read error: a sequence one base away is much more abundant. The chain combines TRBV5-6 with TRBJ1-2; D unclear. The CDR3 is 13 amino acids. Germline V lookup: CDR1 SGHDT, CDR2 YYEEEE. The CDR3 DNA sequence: TGTGCCAGCAGTCTCGACTCTAACTGTGGCTACACCTTC. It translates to CASSLDSNCGYTF. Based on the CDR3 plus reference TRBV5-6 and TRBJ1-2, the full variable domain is DAGVTQSPTHLIKTRGQQVTLRCSPKSGHDTVSWYQQALGQGPQFIFQYYEEEERQRGNFPDRFSGHQFPNYSSELNVNALLLGDSALYLCASSLDSNCGYTFGSGTRLTVV.

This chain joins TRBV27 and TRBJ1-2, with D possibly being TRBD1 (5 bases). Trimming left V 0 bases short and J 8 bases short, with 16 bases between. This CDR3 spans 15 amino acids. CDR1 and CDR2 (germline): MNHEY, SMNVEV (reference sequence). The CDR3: CASSLSLRGTGGYTF. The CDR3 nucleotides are TGTGCCAGCAGTTTATCGTTGAGGGGTACGGGAGGCTACACCTTC.

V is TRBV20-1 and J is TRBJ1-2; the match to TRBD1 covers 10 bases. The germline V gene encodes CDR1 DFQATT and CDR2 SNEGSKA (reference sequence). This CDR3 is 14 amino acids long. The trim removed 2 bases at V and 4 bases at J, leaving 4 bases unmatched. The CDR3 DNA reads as TGCAGTGCTAGATTGGACAGGGGGACCTATGGCTACACCTTC. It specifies CSARLDRGTYGYTF.

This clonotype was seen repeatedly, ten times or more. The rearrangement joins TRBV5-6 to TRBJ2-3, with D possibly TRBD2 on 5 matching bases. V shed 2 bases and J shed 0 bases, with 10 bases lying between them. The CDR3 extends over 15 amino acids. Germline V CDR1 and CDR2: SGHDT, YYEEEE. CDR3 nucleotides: TGTGCCAGCAGCTTCCCACGGACTAGCACAGATACGCAGTATTTT. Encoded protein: CASSFPRTSTDTQYF.

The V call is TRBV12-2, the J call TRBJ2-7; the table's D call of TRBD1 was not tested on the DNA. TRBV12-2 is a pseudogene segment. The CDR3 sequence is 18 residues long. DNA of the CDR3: TGTGCAAGTCGCTTAGACCGGGACAGGGGGCGCCAGGAGTGCGAGCAGTACTTC. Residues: CASRLDRDRGRQECEQYF.

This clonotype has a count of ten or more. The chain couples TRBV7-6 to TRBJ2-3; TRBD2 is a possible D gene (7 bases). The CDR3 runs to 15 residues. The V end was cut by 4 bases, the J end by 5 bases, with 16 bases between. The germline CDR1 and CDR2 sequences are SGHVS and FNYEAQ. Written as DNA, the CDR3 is TGTGCCAGCAGCTCCCTGGGGGGGGCAATAGATACGCAGTATTTT. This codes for CASSSLGGAIDTQYF.

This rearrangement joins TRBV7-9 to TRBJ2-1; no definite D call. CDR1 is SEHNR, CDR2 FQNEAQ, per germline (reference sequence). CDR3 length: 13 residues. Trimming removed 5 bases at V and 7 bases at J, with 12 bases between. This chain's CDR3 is CASSKPPRNEQFF. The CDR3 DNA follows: TGTGCCAGCAGCAAGCCCCCTAGGAATGAGCAGTTCTTC.

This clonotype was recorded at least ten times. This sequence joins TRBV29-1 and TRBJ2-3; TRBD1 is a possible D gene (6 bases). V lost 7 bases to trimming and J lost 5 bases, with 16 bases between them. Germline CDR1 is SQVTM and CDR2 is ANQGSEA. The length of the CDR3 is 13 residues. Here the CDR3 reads CSAMNRVQDTQYF. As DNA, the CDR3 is TGCAGCGCCATGAACAGGGTTCAAGATACGCAGTATTTT.

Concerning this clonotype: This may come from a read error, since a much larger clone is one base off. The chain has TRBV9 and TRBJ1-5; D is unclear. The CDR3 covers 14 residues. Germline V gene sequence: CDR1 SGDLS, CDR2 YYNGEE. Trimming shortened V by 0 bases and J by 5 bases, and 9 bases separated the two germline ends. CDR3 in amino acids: CASSVGGSDQPQHF. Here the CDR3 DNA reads TGTGCCAGCAGCGTAGGAGGGAGTGATCAGCCCCAGCATTTT.

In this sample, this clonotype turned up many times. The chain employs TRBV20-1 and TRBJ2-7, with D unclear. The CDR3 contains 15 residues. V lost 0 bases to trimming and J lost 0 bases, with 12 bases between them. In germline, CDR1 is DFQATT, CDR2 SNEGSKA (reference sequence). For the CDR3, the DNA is TGCAGTGCTAGAGATGGGCTATCTAGCTCCTACGAGCAGTACTTC. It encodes CSARDGLSSSYEQYF.

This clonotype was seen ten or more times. CDR3 DNA sequence: TGTGCCTGGAGTTATGGCACTGAAGCTTTCTTT. This translates into CAWSYGTEAFF. The chain is built from TRBV30 and TRBJ1-1; D remains unclear. CDR1 and CDR2 from the germline V gene are GTSNPN and SVGIG (reference sequence). V lost 2 bases and J 4 bases, leaving 5 bases between the germline ends. The CDR3 totals 11 residues.

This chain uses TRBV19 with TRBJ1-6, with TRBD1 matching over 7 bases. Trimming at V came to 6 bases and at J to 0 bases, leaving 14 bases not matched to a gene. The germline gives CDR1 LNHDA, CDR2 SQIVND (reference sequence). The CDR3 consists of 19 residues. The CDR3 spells CASRIRTGLESSYNSPLHF. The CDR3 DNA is TGTGCCAGTAGGATACGGACAGGTCTCGAGAGCTCCTATAATTCACCCCTCCACTTT.